This record concerns one T cell receptor (beta chain) sequence. Its specificity is not known. The CDR3 length is 13 residues. Trimming pared 4 bases from V and 1 base from J, leaving 7 bases between. The germline gives CDR1 PRHDT, CDR2 FYEKMQ (reference sequence). Only in-frame clones appear in the TCRdb table, and some are missing; sequencing was by immunoSEQ multiplex PCR. The table records about 60,000 clones, 91% of them present only once. These data are taken from a study of PD-1 blockade in classical Hodgkin lymphoma. Time point in this sample: cycle 4 day 1 (C4D1), after more than five weeks of nivolumab. Each of the patients experienced relapse following autologous stem cell transplantation, and their brentuximab vedotin exposure differed. Best responses included complete response and partial response; otherwise, the best response was progressive disease. Whole-study results and caveats: Relapsed/refractory patients reportedly had lower baseline diversity than newly diagnosed patients.

This TCR was recovered from a human donor with classical Hodgkin lymphoma. This material consisted of peripheral blood mononuclear cells (PBMCs), taken before the fourth cycle of nivolumab. The genes are TRBV13 and TRBJ2-5, with D unclear. CDR3 coding DNA: TGTGCCAGCAGCTATCGCGTCCAAGAGACCCAGTACTTC. It encodes CASSYRVQETQYF.